The T cell receptor beta chain under discussion was sequenced for a study of cytomegalovirus exposure and HLA in healthy donors. On the study more broadly: A preliminary data release comprised roughly 80 million unique TCRs obtained from HLA-typed donors.

A multiplex PCR was run with 60 Vbeta primers and 13 Jbeta primers. Using immunoSEQ multiplex PCR, the repertoire was profiled, and TCRdb retains in-frame clones only, with some absent. The table has under 90,000 clones, 70% to 80% seen once. Trimming left V 3 bases short and J 0 bases short, with 14 bases between. The CDR3 loop spans 15 amino acids. Germline assignment: CDR1 GTSNPN and CDR2 SVGIG (reference sequence). Whole-study findings and limits: Likely technical artifact: a cluster of highly shared sequence variants. As a later analysis revealed, the rate of TCR association differed by HLA locus, with DRB1 most and HLA-C fewest. In presence/absence analyses, roughly uniform sequencing depth across donors was assumed.

Remarks on this clone: Its specificity is not known.

Sequencing was performed on PBMCs. The TCR sequence derives from a man aged 40-55 years in good health and CMV-seropositive. This rearrangement joins TRBV30 to TRBJ1-1, with a weak D call TRBD1 (6 bases). The CDR3 bases are TGTGCCTGGAGCCGGGACATCTTACTGAACACTGAAGCTTTCTTT. Protein product: CAWSRDILLNTEAFF.